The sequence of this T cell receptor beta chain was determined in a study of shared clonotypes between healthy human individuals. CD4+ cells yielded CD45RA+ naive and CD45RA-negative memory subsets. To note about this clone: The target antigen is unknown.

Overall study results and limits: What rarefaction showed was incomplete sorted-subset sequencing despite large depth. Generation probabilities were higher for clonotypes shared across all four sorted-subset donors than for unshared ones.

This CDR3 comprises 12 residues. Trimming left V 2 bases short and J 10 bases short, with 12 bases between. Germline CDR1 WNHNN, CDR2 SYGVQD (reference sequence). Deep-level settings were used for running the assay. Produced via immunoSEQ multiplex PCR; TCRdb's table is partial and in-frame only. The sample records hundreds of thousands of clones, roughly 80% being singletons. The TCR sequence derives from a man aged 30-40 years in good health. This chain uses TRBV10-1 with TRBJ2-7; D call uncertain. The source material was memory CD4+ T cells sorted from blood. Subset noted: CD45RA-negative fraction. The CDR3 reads CASSEEGRVQYF. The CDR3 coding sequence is TGCGCCAGCAGTGAGGAAGGACGGGTCCAGTACTTC.